The 30 T cell receptor beta chains presented below share a single source sample, sequenced in a study of blood T cell repertoires in COVID-19. Measured with immunoSEQ multiplex PCR; TCRdb has only the in-frame clones, and not every one. The sample lists roughly 300,000 clones; 89% were seen once. Sequencing was done on a sample of peripheral blood. All receptors derive from a woman in her thirties with COVID-19, enrolled during active disease.

The chain uses TRBV4-2 and TRBJ1-4; 10 bases line up with TRBD1. V shed 1 base, J shed 0 bases, and the junction held 5 bases outside the gene matches. The CDR3 is 18 amino acids. Germline CDR1 LGHNA, CDR2 YNFKEQ. CDR3 sequence reads: CASSQATGGGATNEKLFF. CDR3 sequence (DNA): TGTGCCAGCAGCCAAGCGACAGGGGGCGGAGCAACTAATGAAAAACTGTTTTTT.

This rearrangement joins TRBV3-1 (or the pseudogene TRBV3-2) to TRBJ2-7, with 12 nucleotides matching TRBD2. CDR1 is LGHDT and CDR2 is YNNKEL in the germline V gene (reference sequence). The CDR3 extends over 17 amino acids. With 3 bases clipped from V and 0 bases from J, the junction kept 6 bases outside the gene matches. The CDR3, as DNA: TGTGCCAGCAGCCAGAGGACTAGCGGGGCAAGCTCCTACGAGCAGTACTTC. It translates to CASSQRTSGASSYEQYF.

As to this clone: Additional DNA sequences in this sample encode the identical CDR3. The gene calls are TRBV5-1 and TRBJ1-1, with 11 bases matching TRBD1. J lost 4 bases, V lost 3 bases, and 5 bases had no gene match. The germline V gene has CDR1 SGHRS and CDR2 YFSETQ. The CDR3 extends over 15 amino acids. CDR3 in DNA: TGCGCCAGCAGCTCCTCCGGGACAGGGGGCACTGAAGCTTTCTTT. Translated, it gives CASSSSGTGGTEAFF. The full variable domain, with the rest looked up from reference TRBV5-1 and TRBJ1-1, is KAGVTQTPRYLIKTRGQQVTLSCSPISGHRSVSWYQQTPGQGLQFLFEYFSETQRNKGNFPGRFSGRQFSNSRSEMNVSTLELGDSALYLCASSSSGTGGTEAFFGQGTRLTVV.

The chain uses TRBV6-2 or TRBV6-3 and TRBJ1-5, with D maybe TRBD1 (6 bases). V lost 5 bases to trimming and J lost 5 bases, with 13 bases between them. Germline CDR1 is MNHEY and CDR2 is SVGEGT. CDR3 length: 14 residues. In DNA, the CDR3 is TGTGCCAGCAGTGGCAGGGGACCCTATCAGCCCCAGCATTTT. Translated: CASSGRGPYQPQHF.

This chain joins TRBV12-3 or TRBV12-4 and TRBJ2-7; the D is unclear. The germline V and J ends were trimmed by 4 bases and 1 base, with 8 bases remaining between them. The CDR3 has 13 residues. In DNA, the CDR3 is TGTGCCAGCAGTTGGGCCGCGTCCTACGAGCAGTACGTC. This encodes CASSWAASYEQYV.

This chain connects TRBV19 to TRBJ1-1; the D gene is possibly TRBD1 (5 bases). The CDR3 runs to 15 residues. The germline V gene encodes CDR1 LNHDA and CDR2 SQIVND (reference sequence). V lost 3 bases to trimming and J lost 5 bases, with 16 bases between them. The CDR3 nucleotides are TGTGCCAGTAGTATTTCGGGGGGAAAGGGAACTGAAGCTTTCTTT. As protein: CASSISGGKGTEAFF.

This chain uses TRBV10-3 with TRBJ1-1, with 9 bases aligning to TRBD1. Per germline, CDR1 ENHRY and CDR2 SYGVKD. V shed 10 bases, J shed 5 bases, and the junction held 11 bases outside the gene matches. This CDR3 has 14 residues. Here the CDR3 DNA reads TGTGCCACCCTCCCGACAGGGGGAAAGACTGAAGCTTTCTTT. It yields the protein CATLPTGGKTEAFF.

The genes are TRBV15 and TRBJ1-5; D is perhaps TRBD1 (6 bases). The ends were cut back, 5 bases at V and 4 bases at J, with 15 bases in the middle. Looked up from germline, CDR1 is LNHNV and CDR2 is YYDKDF (reference sequence). This CDR3 region has 15 residues. The CDR3 DNA reads TGTGCCACCAGCTCCTCCCGGGACATAAATCAGCCCCAGCATTTT. Translation gives CATSSSRDINQPQHF.

The chain links TRBV7-2 to TRBJ2-2, with 7 bases fitting TRBD1. The CDR3 sequence is 17 residues long. Germline-derived CDR1 and CDR2 are SGHTA and FQGNSA. V gave up 3 bases and J gave up 0 bases; unmatched junction bases: 7. CDR3 residues: CASSFPQGGSNTGELFF. CDR3 sequence (DNA): TGTGCCAGCAGCTTTCCGCAAGGGGGCTCGAACACCGGGGAGCTGTTTTTT.

The chain couples TRBV19 to TRBJ1-1; no clear D gene. From germline, CDR1 is LNHDA and CDR2 SQIVND (reference sequence). The CDR3 totals 15 residues. V lost 11 bases, J lost 0 bases, and 19 bases lay in between. The CDR3 sequence is CAPRPPIRMNTEAFF. The CDR3 DNA is TGTGCCCCCAGGCCCCCGATCAGGATGAACACTGAAGCTTTCTTT.

The genes are TRBV7-8 and TRBJ2-5; 9 bases line up with TRBD1. The CDR3 spans 14 residues. CDR1 is SGHVS, CDR2 FQNEAQ, per germline. This chain's CDR3 is CGTGEGTGRETQYF. DNA for the CDR3: TGTGGGACTGGGGAGGGGACAGGGAGGGAGACCCAGTACTTC.

The chain carries TRBV2 and TRBJ1-2; 12 positions agree with TRBD1. With V trimmed by 6 bases and J by 2 bases, 10 bases remained unmatched. This CDR3 has 17 amino acids. Germline CDR1 reads SNHLY; CDR2 reads FYNNEI. The CDR3 sequence is CASRTGTGGRLNYGYTF. In DNA form, the CDR3 reads TGTGCCAGCAGGACCGGGACAGGGGGCCGGTTGAACTATGGCTACACCTTC. The full variable domain, completed using reference TRBV2 and TRBJ1-2, is EPEVTQTPSHQVTQMGQEVILRCVPISNHLYFYWYRQILGQKVEFLVSFYNNEISEKSEIFDDQFSVERPDGSNFTLKIRSTKLEDSAMYFCASRTGTGGRLNYGYTFGSGTRLTVV.

This clone was detected only a few times. The J gene is TRBJ1-5, the V gene TRBV29-1; a possible D gene is TRBD1 (5 bases). CDR3 length: 13 amino acids. Between the trimmed V and J ends, which lost 5 bases and 5 bases, there was a span of 13 bases. The germline CDR1 and CDR2 sequences are SQVTM and ANQGSEA. The CDR3 DNA follows: TGCAGCGTTCGAACGGGCAGGGATCAGCCCCAGCATTTT. Translation gives CSVRTGRDQPQHF.

There are a few counts of this clone. This chain uses TRBV10-3 with TRBJ2-3, with a tentative D call TRBD2 (5 bases). The CDR3 contains 16 residues. Germline V gene sequence: CDR1 ENHRY, CDR2 SYGVKD. Trimming removed 0 bases from V and 0 bases from J, with 10 bases in between. The CDR3 region has the DNA TGTGCCATCAGTGAGTCTCGTTCGGGGAGCACAGATACGCAGTATTTT. Translated: CAISESRSGSTDTQYF.

The rearrangement joins TRBV9 to TRBJ1-5, with a possible D match to TRBD1 (5 bases). Germline V gene lookup returns CDR1 SGDLS and CDR2 YYNGEE. Trimming shortened V by 0 bases and J by 5 bases, and 21 bases separated the two germline ends. CDR3 length: 18 amino acids. The CDR3 DNA is TGTGCCAGCAGCGTAGGGGGGTGGGACCAGGAGGGGCATCAGCCCCAGCATTTT. This translates into CASSVGGWDQEGHQPQHF. The variable domain in full, with the rest retrieved from reference TRBV9 and TRBJ1-5, is DSGVTQTPKHLITATGQRVTLRCSPRSGDLSVYWYQQSLDQGLQFLIQYYNGEERAKGNILERFSAQQFPDLHSELNLSSLELGDSALYFCASSVGGWDQEGHQPQHFGDGTRLSIL.

The chain employs TRBV4-2 and TRBJ2-2, with D possibly TRBD1 on 6 matching bases. CDR1 and CDR2 from the germline V gene are LGHNA and YNFKEQ. The V end lost 0 bases, the J end lost 0 bases, and 11 bases lay between the germline ends. The CDR3 is 17 residues long. The CDR3 spells CASSQEQGAANTGELFF. The CDR3, as DNA: TGTGCCAGCAGCCAAGAACAGGGCGCCGCGAACACCGGGGAGCTGTTTTTT.

The CDR3 DNA is TGCGCCAGCAGCCCATGGGGGCCCTTGAACACCGGGGAGCTGTTTTTT. Translation: CASSPWGPLNTGELFF. The V and J genes are TRBV5-1 and TRBJ2-2, with D perhaps TRBD1 (6 bases). V was clipped by 4 bases and J by 1 base, with 14 bases between them. The CDR3 length is 16 residues. CDR1 is SGHRS and CDR2 is YFSETQ in the germline V gene.

In DNA form, the CDR3 reads TGTGCCAGCAGTACCCCGGACAGGGGGAACTATGGCTACACCTTC. Protein: CASSTPDRGNYGYTF. V and J are TRBV6-5 and TRBJ1-2; 10 bases match TRBD1. V lost 5 bases to trimming and J lost 2 bases; unmatched junction nucleotides: 5. The germline gives CDR1 MNHEY, CDR2 SVGAGI. This CDR3 contains 15 residues.

Of note for this clone: At one of its ends the junction is not consistent with the germline gene, which may arise from a read error. Other DNA sequences in this specimen translate into the identical CDR3. This chain links TRBV18 with TRBJ2-3; 9 positions agree with TRBD2. This CDR3 region has 15 residues. Germline lookup yields CDR1 KGHSH and CDR2 LQKENI. CDR3 sequence: CASSPPGTSTDTQYF. As DNA, the CDR3 is TGTGCCAGCTCACCACCCGGGACTAGCACCGATACGCAGTATTTT. The full variable domain, its missing parts supplied by reference TRBV18 and TRBJ2-3, is NAGVMQNPRHLVRRRGQEARLRCSPMKGHSHVYWYRQLPEEGLKFMVYLQKENIIDESGMPKERFSAEFPKEGPSILRIQQVVRGDSAAYFCASSPPGTSTDTQYFGPGTRLTVL.

The chain links TRBV7-2 to TRBJ1-2; 10 bases are shared with TRBD1. V lost 1 base to trimming and J lost 7 bases; unmatched junction nucleotides: 0. The CDR3 runs to 13 residues. Per the germline V gene, CDR1 is SGHTA and CDR2 is FQGNSA. The DNA of the CDR3 is TGTGCCAGCAGCTTAGGGACAGGGGGTGGCTACACCTTC. Its translation: CASSLGTGGGYTF.

The chain couples TRBV24-1 to TRBJ2-1; TRBD2 aligns across 9 bases. From germline, CDR1 is KGHDR and CDR2 SFDVKD. The CDR3 contains 15 residues. Trimming took 5 bases from V and 4 from J; bases not matched to a gene: 5. CDR3 in amino acids: CATSGAGGPYNEQFF. In nucleotides, the CDR3 is TGTGCCACCAGTGGAGCGGGGGGCCCTTACAATGAGCAGTTCTTC.

The gene calls are TRBV30 and TRBJ1-6, with 8 bases fitting TRBD1. This CDR3 spans 14 amino acids. Germline lookup yields CDR1 GTSNPN and CDR2 SVGIG (reference sequence). Losses at the gene ends were 2 bases for V and 6 bases for J; bases not matched to a gene: 3. The CDR3 loop reads CAWSPGQGNSPLHF. The CDR3 DNA reads TGTGCCTGGAGTCCCGGACAGGGTAATTCACCCCTCCACTTT.

The V and J genes are TRBV7-2 and TRBJ2-1, with 8 bases identical to TRBD2. The ends lost 5 bases at V and 1 base at J; junction bases unmatched: 4. Germline CDR1 is SGHTA and CDR2 is FQGNSA. This CDR3 has 15 amino acids. CDR3 region: CASSRGGQSYNEQFF. CDR3 DNA: TGTGCCAGCAGCCGCGGGGGGCAATCCTACAATGAGCAGTTCTTC.

The V call is TRBV2, the J call TRBJ2-2; 9 bases line up with TRBD1. Germline V gene lookup returns CDR1 SNHLY and CDR2 FYNNEI. The J segment lost 5 bases and the V segment lost 1 base, leaving 5 bases of the junction unmatched. This CDR3 comprises 16 residues. CDR3 nucleotide sequence: TGTGCCAGCAGTGAAGAGGGACAGGGAAGGACCGGGGAGCTGTTTTTT. It codes for CASSEEGQGRTGELFF. The whole variable domain, filled in from reference TRBV2 and TRBJ2-2, reads EPEVTQTPSHQVTQMGQEVILRCVPISNHLYFYWYRQILGQKVEFLVSFYNNEISEKSEIFDDQFSVERPDGSNFTLKIRSTKLEDSAMYFCASSEEGQGRTGELFFGEGSRLTVL.

The rearrangement links TRBV27 to TRBJ2-1; 10 nucleotides agree with TRBD2. V shed 6 bases, J shed 2 bases, and the junction held 4 bases outside the gene matches. The germline V gene encodes CDR1 MNHEY and CDR2 SMNVEV (reference sequence). There are 15 residues in the CDR3. CDR3 sequence (DNA): TGTGCCAGCAGGCTGCTAGCGGGGGCCTACAATGAGCAGTTCTTC. This sequence encodes CASRLLAGAYNEQFF.

This chain joins TRBV5-5 and TRBJ2-1; D might be TRBD2 (5 bases). Trimming removed 2 bases from V and 7 bases from J, with 7 bases in between. The germline gives CDR1 SGHKS, CDR2 YYEKEE (reference sequence). The CDR3 spans 12 residues. The CDR3 loop reads CASSFGLNEQFF. Written as DNA, the CDR3 is TGTGCCAGCAGCTTCGGACTGAATGAGCAGTTCTTC. The full variable domain, completed using reference TRBV5-5 and TRBJ2-1, is DAGVTQSPTHLIKTRGQQVTLRCSPISGHKSVSWYQQVLGQGPQFIFQYYEKEERGRGNFPDRFSARQFPNYSSELNVNALLLGDSALYLCASSFGLNEQFFGPGTRLTVL.

This clone has just a few counts. V and J are TRBV7-2 and TRBJ1-6; D uncertain. V dropped 1 base and J dropped 10 bases, with 5 bases sitting between them. This CDR3 contains 12 residues. Germline V gives CDR1 SGHTA, CDR2 FQGNSA. The CDR3 reads CASSLGRSPLHF. The DNA of the CDR3 is TGTGCCAGCAGCTTAGGTCGGTCACCCCTCCACTTT.

This clone was observed once. The genes are TRBV16 and TRBJ2-7; maybe TRBD2 (5 bases). Looked up from germline, CDR1 is KGHSY and CDR2 is FQNENV. The CDR3 contains 13 residues. Trimming took off 4 bases at V and 3 bases at J, with 10 bases between the two ends. The CDR3 DNA is TGTGCCAGCAGCCTCTTCCGGGGCTACGAGCAGTACTTC. Translation: CASSLFRGYEQYF. Supplemented by reference TRBV16 and TRBJ2-7, the full variable domain reads GEEVAQTPKHLVRGEGQKAKLYCAPIKGHSYVFWYQQVLKNEFKFLISFQNENVFDETGMPKERFSAKCLPNSPCSLEIQATKLEDSAVYFCASSLFRGYEQYFGPGTRLTVT.

The genes are TRBV2 and TRBJ2-1, with D hard to call. The CDR3 runs 14 residues. Trimming cost V 6 bases and J 0 bases, with 9 bases left between them. CDR1 and CDR2 (germline): SNHLY, FYNNEI. The CDR3 loop is CASSPTGSYNEQFF. The DNA for the CDR3 is TGTGCCAGCAGCCCAACGGGCTCCTACAATGAGCAGTTCTTC.

The chain carries TRBV29-1 and TRBJ1-3; no clear D gene. Germline V gene lookup returns CDR1 SQVTM and CDR2 ANQGSEA. The ends were cut back, 1 base at V and 4 bases at J, with 17 bases in the middle. CDR3 size: 16 residues. For the CDR3, the DNA is TGCAGCGTTGAAGTCCTCCCCGGGGAGGAAGGAAACACCATATATTTT. It translates to CSVEVLPGEEGNTIYF.